This TCR beta chain was obtained from a study of Tregs in tolerant kidney transplant recipients. Comments on this clone: Its target is not known.

General study findings and limits: Biological reproducibility was not directly addressed, but technical replication error appeared minimal. Tregs expanded with activated donor B cells seemed most donor-specific.

Germline V gives CDR1 LNHNV, CDR2 YYDKDF (reference sequence). The CDR3 has 13 amino acids. V lost 0 bases and J lost 5, with 8 bases in between. The assay was immunoSEQ multiplex PCR, and TCRdb's table has in-frame clones only and misses some. The sample includes tens of thousands of clones, more than 80% of them seen just once. Sequenced input: CD8+ T cells from blood. The source of this sequence is a human donor in good health. The chain carries TRBV15 and TRBJ2-7; D is undetermined. Written as DNA, the CDR3 is TGTGCCACCAGCAGAGATGTTGGGAACGAGCAGTACTTC. It translates to CATSRDVGNEQYF.